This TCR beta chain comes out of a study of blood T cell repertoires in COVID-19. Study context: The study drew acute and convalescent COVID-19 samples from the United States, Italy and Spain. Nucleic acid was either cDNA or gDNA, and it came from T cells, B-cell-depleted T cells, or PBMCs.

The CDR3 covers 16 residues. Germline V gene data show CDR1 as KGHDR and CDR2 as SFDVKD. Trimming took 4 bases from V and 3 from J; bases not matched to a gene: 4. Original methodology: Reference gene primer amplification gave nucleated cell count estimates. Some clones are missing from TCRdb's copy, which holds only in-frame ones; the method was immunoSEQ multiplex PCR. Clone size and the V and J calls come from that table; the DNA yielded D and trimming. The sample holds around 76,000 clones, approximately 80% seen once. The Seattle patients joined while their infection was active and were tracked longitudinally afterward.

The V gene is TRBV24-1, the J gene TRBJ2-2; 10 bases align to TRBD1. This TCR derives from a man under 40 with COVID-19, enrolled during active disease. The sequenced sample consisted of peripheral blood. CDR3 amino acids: CATSDQTGGDTGELFF. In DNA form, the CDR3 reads TGTGCCACCAGTGACCAGACAGGGGGCGACACCGGGGAGCTGTTTTTT.